Each of the 5 T cell receptor beta chains below was sequenced from the same sample in a study of vaccination effects on CD4 cells after COVID-19. Their cognate antigens are unknown. Before sequencing, viral peptide pools were used by the ViraFEST assay to expand antigen-specific CD4+ T cells. CD4+ T cell isolation took place after 10 days of culture. According to the study, vaccine recipients showed no prior SARS-CoV-2 infection and negative nucleocapsid antibodies. Measured with immunoSEQ multiplex PCR; TCRdb has only the in-frame clones, and not every one. The sample lists 65,000 or so clones; approximately 76% were seen once. This material consisted of CD4+ T cells from PBMCs cultured with HCoV-NL63 spike peptides, taken before COVID-19 vaccination. Every receptor here comes from a human donor who received a COVID-19 vaccine.

Worth noting for this clone: Other DNA sequences within the sample encode an identical CDR3. The V and J genes are TRBV18 and TRBJ2-5; weak D call: TRBD1 (6 bases). The CDR3 covers 13 residues. V lost 3 bases, J lost 4 bases, and 9 bases lay in between. Germline lookup yields CDR1 KGHSH and CDR2 LQKENI. CDR3 in DNA: TGTGCCAGCTCACCGGGCAGGGGAGAGACCCAGTACTTC. Translation gives CASSPGRGETQYF. The full variable domain, completed using reference TRBV18 and TRBJ2-5, is NAGVMQNPRHLVRRRGQEARLRCSPMKGHSHVYWYRQLPEEGLKFMVYLQKENIIDESGMPKERFSAEFPKEGPSILRIQQVVRGDSAAYFCASSPGRGETQYFGPGTRLLVL.

The rearrangement joins TRBV6-5 to TRBJ2-2; perhaps D is TRBD1 or TRBD2 (6 bases each). Germline V gene lookup returns CDR1 MNHEY and CDR2 SVGAGI. Trimming pared 7 bases from V and 3 bases from J, leaving 12 bases between. The CDR3 runs 14 residues. DNA of the CDR3: TGTGCCAGCACCTTAGGGGGGTACACCGGGGAGCTGTTTTTT. Residues: CASTLGGYTGELFF.

The chain joins TRBV7-2 to TRBJ2-7, with TRBD1 matching over 8 bases. V lost 4 bases to trimming and J lost 6 bases; unmatched junction nucleotides: 5. Germline V lookup: CDR1 SGHTA, CDR2 FQGNSA. This CDR3 has 13 residues. The CDR3 here is CASSSWTGREQYV. Written as DNA, the CDR3 is TGTGCCAGCAGCTCCTGGACAGGGCGCGAGCAGTACGTC.

The count of this clone is one. This chain links TRBV6-1 with TRBJ2-5; 8 bases fit TRBD1. The CDR3 has 14 residues. Germline values: CDR1 MNHNS, CDR2 SASEGT. Germline trimming cut 10 bases from V and 5 bases from J; bases unmatched to any gene: 12. The CDR3 nucleotides read TGTGCCACCGAGAGAGACAGGGGAGGCGAGACCCAGTACTTC. This translates into CATERDRGGETQYF.

This chain links TRBV7-2 with TRBJ2-5, with 8 bases that match TRBD1. This CDR3 contains 15 residues. The germline V gene has CDR1 SGHTA and CDR2 FQGNSA. J gave up 1 base and V 3 bases, and 4 bases lay outside the gene matches. The CDR3 DNA sequence: TGTGCCAGCAGCTTTGTAGGACAGGGCCAAGAGACCCAGTACTTC. Translated: CASSFVGQGQETQYF.